Below are 26 T cell receptor beta chains sequenced from a single sample in a study of T cells in Graves' hyperthyroidism and ophthalmopathy. Researchers amplified the TCR beta CDR3 regions from RNA transcripts. An initial round of RT-PCR targeting the TCR CDR3 relied on the HTBI primer set. TCRdb ran MiXCR on the multiplex PCR reads and lists one entry per CDR3 protein. The sample shows about half a million distinct CDR3 sequences, about 20% of them seen only once. Sequenced sample: blood. Source of these receptors: a man aged 35 to 55 with Graves' ophthalmopathy.

This clonotype was counted between two and nine times. The gene calls are TRBV7-9 and TRBJ1-2; D is ambiguous. The V end was cut by 3 bases, the J end by 2 bases, with 13 bases between. This CDR3 region has 15 residues. Germline CDR1 SEHNR, CDR2 FQNEAQ (reference sequence). In nucleotides, the CDR3 is TGTGCCAGCAGCTTTAGACCCCTGCGGAACTATGGCTACACCTTC. Protein product: CASSFRPLRNYGYTF.

This clonotype was picked up a small number of times. The rearrangement links TRBV6-2 or TRBV6-3 to TRBJ2-3; tentative D call: TRBD2 (5 bases). CDR1 is MNHEY and CDR2 is SVGEGT in the germline V gene. The CDR3 runs to 12 residues. Between the trimmed V and J ends, which lost 6 bases and 6 bases, there was a span of 10 bases. Here the CDR3 DNA reads TGTGCCAGCAGGGCTAGCTCGGATACGCAGTATTTT. Translating gives CASRASSDTQYF.

In its sample, this clonotype was seen many times. V usage is TRBV20-1 and J usage is TRBJ2-3; 12 positions match TRBD2. The length of the CDR3 is 15 residues. The V and J ends lost 5 bases and 2 bases, in that order; junction bases with no gene match: 5. Per the germline V gene, CDR1 is DFQATT and CDR2 is SNEGSKA (reference sequence). CDR3 residues: CSASTSGGHTDTQYF. CDR3 coding DNA: TGCAGTGCTTCGACTAGCGGGGGACACACAGATACGCAGTATTTT.

The chain uses TRBV5-5 and TRBJ1-5, with D maybe TRBD1 (6 bases). V was trimmed by 1 base and J by 7 bases, leaving 12 bases between them. Germline values: CDR1 SGHKS, CDR2 YYEKEE (reference sequence). The length of the CDR3 is 14 residues. CDR3 DNA sequence: TGTGCCAGCAGCTTGAGGCAGGGGTGGCAGCCCCAGCATTTT. Translating gives CASSLRQGWQPQHF.

This clonotype has more than one count but fewer than ten. The chain couples TRBV6-5 to TRBJ2-7; D perhaps matches TRBD1 (6 bases). Trimming stripped 4 bases from V and 4 bases from J, with 14 bases between. This CDR3 spans 14 amino acids. CDR1 is MNHEY and CDR2 is SVGAGI in the germline V gene. CDR3 nucleotides: TGTGCCAGCAGTTTGACTTCTACAGGGTACGAGCAGTACTTC. This codes for CASSLTSTGYEQYF.

The chain joins TRBV2 to TRBJ2-7, with TRBD1 as a possible D gene (5 bases). With 2 bases removed from V and 3 bases from J, the gap between germline ends came to 23 bases. The CDR3 covers 18 residues. From germline, CDR1 is SNHLY and CDR2 FYNNEI. CDR3 in DNA: TGTGCCAGCAGTGAAATGGGGTTGACAGTCCTAACCTTCTACGAGCAGTACTTC. This encodes CASSEMGLTVLTFYEQYF.

The chain employs TRBV12-3 or TRBV12-4 and TRBJ1-2, with D hard to call. CDR3 length: 11 amino acids. V was shortened by 4 bases and J by 7 bases, with 7 bases between the two germline ends. In nucleotides, the CDR3 is TGTGCCAGCAGTTCCCTGTTTGGCTACACCTTC. This codes for CASSSLFGYTF.

This clonotype was observed many times. The rearrangement uses TRBV6-2 or TRBV6-3 and TRBJ2-7, with D perhaps TRBD1 (6 bases). Trimming cost V 7 bases and J 0 bases, with 16 bases left between them. The germline CDR1 and CDR2 sequences are MNHEY and SVGEGT. This CDR3 region has 15 residues. The CDR3 DNA is TGTGCCAGCATCCAAGGGGGAGACTACTCCTACGAGCAGTACTTC. As protein: CASIQGGDYSYEQYF.

This clonotype was seen ten or more times. The chain is built from TRBV11-3 and TRBJ1-6; D gene ambiguous. The V gene's germline CDR1 is SGHNT and CDR2 YENEEA. The CDR3 loop spans 14 amino acids. V gave up 4 bases and J gave up 6 bases, with 10 bases separating them. The CDR3 coding sequence is TGTGCCAGCAGCTGGGGAGAGACTAATTCACCCCTCCACTTT. It yields the protein CASSWGETNSPLHF.

This clonotype was picked up a small number of times. The J gene is TRBJ1-3, the V gene TRBV13, with a possible D match to TRBD1 (5 bases). Germline assignment: CDR1 PRHDT and CDR2 FYEKMQ (reference sequence). The V and J ends lost 5 bases and 8 bases respectively, with 19 bases between them. This CDR3 has 15 residues. The CDR3 spells CASSGPRGGVDTIYF. The CDR3, as DNA: TGTGCCAGCAGCGGGCCAAGGGGAGGGGTCGACACCATATATTTT.

This clonotype was detected many times. The chain joins TRBV20-1 to TRBJ2-7; 9 nucleotides line up with TRBD1. V was clipped by 4 bases and J by 4 bases; unmatched bases: 5. The CDR3 covers 13 residues. The V gene's germline CDR1 is DFQATT and CDR2 SNEGSKA (reference sequence). For the CDR3, the DNA is TGCAGTGCTACCGGGACAGGGCTTTACGAGCAGTACTTC. Its translation: CSATGTGLYEQYF.

This clonotype was counted many times. The chain links TRBV6-1 to TRBJ1-2; 8 nucleotides match TRBD1. This CDR3 contains 13 residues. CDR1 is MNHNS, CDR2 SASEGT, per germline. J gave up 8 bases and V 6 bases, and 8 bases lay outside the gene matches. CDR3 protein: CASRMTGAGGYTF. The CDR3 nucleotides are TGTGCCAGCAGAATGACAGGGGCGGGCGGCTACACCTTC.

This clonotype was seen more than once but under ten times. In DNA, the CDR3 is TGTGCCAGCGGCAAAAGGAGCTCCTATAATTCACCCCTCCACTTT. Residues: CASGKRSSYNSPLHF. The chain joins TRBV27 to TRBJ1-6; D not certain. This CDR3 comprises 15 residues. CDR1 MNHEY and CDR2 SMNVEV come from the germline V gene (reference sequence). The V gene lost 8 bases and the J gene lost 0 bases, with 11 bases spanning the gap.

The table lists this clonotype with a few counts. This chain uses TRBV28 with TRBJ1-2, with D uncertain. This CDR3 is 13 amino acids long. Germline CDR1 reads MDHEN; CDR2 reads SYDVKM. The V and J ends lost 3 bases and 9 bases respectively, with 14 bases between them. In DNA, the CDR3 is TGTGCCAGCAGTTTTGGATCAGAGTTTAGCTACACCTTC. Amino acids: CASSFGSEFSYTF.

This clonotype has a handful of counts. This chain connects TRBV3-1 to TRBJ2-1; D remains ambiguous. CDR3 length: 12 residues. Germline V gene sequence: CDR1 LGHDT, CDR2 YNNKEL (reference sequence). V was cut by 4 bases and J by 6 bases, with 7 bases left in between. In DNA, the CDR3 is TGTGCCAGCAGCCTTCCTCTCAATGAGCAGTTCTTC. The encoded protein is CASSLPLNEQFF.

At least ten counts were recorded for this clonotype. This chain uses TRBV12-3 or TRBV12-4 with TRBJ2-5; TRBD1 matches at 8 bases. The CDR3 consists of 15 residues. J gave up 11 bases and V 5 bases, and 16 bases lay outside the gene matches. CDR3 region: CASSPSEGQESGQYF. Here the CDR3 DNA reads TGTGCCAGCAGTCCTAGCGAGGGACAGGAGAGCGGTCAGTACTTC.

The chain combines TRBV3-1 with TRBJ2-7; D possibly corresponds to TRBD2 (6 bases). Trimming removed 4 bases at V and 2 bases at J, with 18 bases between. Germline V CDR1 and CDR2: LGHDT, YNNKEL (reference sequence). The CDR3 extends over 16 amino acids. CDR3 protein: CASSRSVGGNAYEQYF. The CDR3 coding sequence is TGTGCCAGCAGCCGAAGTGTAGGCGGGAACGCCTACGAGCAGTACTTC.

The V and J genes are TRBV5-1 and TRBJ2-1; no definite D call. V gave up 0 bases and J gave up 6 bases, with 13 bases separating them. Germline V lookup: CDR1 SGHRS, CDR2 YFSETQ. The CDR3 is made up of 15 amino acids. The CDR3 DNA reads as TGCGCCAGCAGCTTGGTCCCCCTTGAAGGCAATGAGCAGTTCTTC. It translates to CASSLVPLEGNEQFF.

This clonotype occurred many times. The V and J genes are TRBV11-3 and TRBJ2-7, with D possibly being TRBD2 (5 bases). V dropped 3 bases and J dropped 6 bases, with 12 bases sitting between them. The CDR3 extends over 13 amino acids. Germline loops: CDR1 SGHNT, CDR2 YENEEA. As DNA, the CDR3 is TGTGCCAGCAGCTTCCGTAGAGGGAGCGAGCAGTACTTC. Its translation: CASSFRRGSEQYF. Combining the CDR3 with reference TRBV11-3 and TRBJ2-7 gives the whole variable domain EAGVVQSPRYKIIEKKQPVAFWCNPISGHNTLYWYLQNLGQGPELLIRYENEEAVDDSQLPKDRFSAERLKGVDSTLKIQPAELGDSAVYLCASSFRRGSEQYFGPGTRLTVT.

This clonotype appeared a few times. V gene TRBV5-6 combines with J gene TRBJ2-7, with unresolved D. The V end was cut by 4 bases, the J end by 1 base, with 15 bases between. Germline V gene lookup returns CDR1 SGHDT and CDR2 YYEEEE. The CDR3 contains 15 residues. The CDR3: CASSRPGEISYEQYF. In nucleotides, the CDR3 is TGTGCCAGCAGCAGGCCAGGAGAAATTTCCTACGAGCAGTACTTC.

This clonotype has only a few counts. This chain connects TRBV5-1 to TRBJ1-3; D unresolved. From germline, CDR1 is SGHRS and CDR2 YFSETQ. CDR3 size: 16 residues. The V and J ends lost 0 bases and 0 bases respectively, with 10 bases between them. The CDR3 region is CASSLAGPVSGNTIYF. The CDR3 region has the DNA TGCGCCAGCAGCTTGGCCGGTCCTGTCTCTGGAAACACCATATATTTT.

The chain has TRBV19 and TRBJ2-7; D not certain. This CDR3 is 13 amino acids long. CDR1 and CDR2 from the germline V gene are LNHDA and SQIVND (reference sequence). V was trimmed by 2 bases and J by 4 bases, leaving 9 bases between them. CDR3 in amino acids: CASSIKVVYEQYF. CDR3 nucleotides: TGTGCCAGTAGTATAAAAGTGGTTTACGAGCAGTACTTC.

This clonotype was counted between two and nine times. The DNA for the CDR3 is TGTGCCAGTAGTATGGGAATAGGGGACTACGAGCAGTACTTC. The encoded protein is CASSMGIGDYEQYF. This chain uses TRBV19 with TRBJ2-7, with a possible D match to TRBD1 (5 bases). Germline CDR1 and CDR2: LNHDA and SQIVND (reference sequence). Trimming took off 3 bases at V and 3 bases at J, with 12 bases between the two ends. The CDR3 covers 14 residues. The complete variable domain, with remaining parts taken from reference TRBV19 and TRBJ2-7, reads DGGITQSPKYLFRKEGQNVTLSCEQNLNHDAMYWYRQDPGQGLRLIYYSQIVNDFQKGDIAEGYSVSREKKESFPLTVTSAQKNPTAFYLCASSMGIGDYEQYFGPGTRLTVT.

The rearrangement joins TRBV11-2 to TRBJ2-1; the match to TRBD1 covers 9 bases. Per the germline V gene, CDR1 is SGHAT and CDR2 is FQNNGV. After removal of 6 bases from V and 7 bases from J, the junction contained 7 bases not matched to a gene. This CDR3 spans 14 amino acids. This CDR3 is CASRPPGTGNEQFF. CDR3 DNA: TGTGCCAGCAGGCCCCCCGGGACAGGGAATGAGCAGTTCTTC.

The rearrangement links TRBV15 to TRBJ2-2; D remains unclear. CDR1 is LNHNV and CDR2 is YYDKDF in the germline V gene (reference sequence). Trimming pared 0 bases from V and 0 bases from J, leaving 14 bases between. The CDR3 has 18 amino acids. CDR3 bases: TGTGCCACCAGCAGAGATCCAGCCTCCAGCGCGAACACCGGGGAGCTGTTTTTT. Amino acids: CATSRDPASSANTGELFF.

The chain is built from TRBV9 and TRBJ2-1; no definite D call. The DNA end is more similar to TRBJ2-7, so the J call may be wrong. The CDR3 sequence is 16 residues long. Germline CDR1 SGDLS, CDR2 YYNGEE. CDR3 nucleotides: TGTGCCAGCAGCTTAGTCTGGCCCAGCTCCTACAATGAGCAGTACTTC. Its protein product is CASSLVWPSSYNEQYF.